This T cell receptor (beta chain) is from a study of blood T cell repertoires in COVID-19. Clones were read by immunoSEQ multiplex PCR, and TCRdb kept only the in-frame ones, dropping some. This table holds around 40,000 clones, around 87% found once. The CDR3 runs to 15 residues. J gave up 8 bases and V 4 bases, and 9 bases lay outside the gene matches. CDR1 and CDR2 from the germline V gene are SGHDT and YYEEEE. Sequenced sample: peripheral blood. The J gene is TRBJ1-4, the V gene TRBV5-6; TRBD1 agrees at 9 bases. The sequence was obtained from a man aged 35 to 55 with COVID-19, enrolled during active disease. CDR3 coding DNA: TGTGCCAGCAGCGACGGGGACAGGGTAGGGGAAAAACTGTTTTTT. This translates into CASSDGDRVGEKLFF.